This T cell receptor beta chain was profiled in a study of response to subunit inactivated influenza vaccine. Study-level points and caveats: Authors suggested each seasonal flu vaccination may recruit only limited numbers of new T cells.

Germline assignment: CDR1 LGHNA and CDR2 YSLEER. V lost 1 base and J lost 4; bases outside the gene matches: 3. CDR3 length equals 15 residues. This clonotype came up many times. Its target is not known. One entry per CDR3 protein, called by TCRdb with MiXCR from the RT-PCR reads. The table lists 700,000 to 800,000 distinct CDR3 sequences, about 18% of them singletons, with roughly 10% in the top ten. The receptor's source is a man aged 50 or older who received an inactivated influenza vaccine. The sequences come from PBMCs from blood, collected about 5 days after vaccination. This chain uses TRBV4-3 with TRBJ2-2; 7 bases align to TRBD2. CDR3 nucleotides: TGCGCCAGCAGCCAAGCGGGGAGGGGCACCGGGGAGCTGTTTTTT. Translating it yields CASSQAGRGTGELFF.